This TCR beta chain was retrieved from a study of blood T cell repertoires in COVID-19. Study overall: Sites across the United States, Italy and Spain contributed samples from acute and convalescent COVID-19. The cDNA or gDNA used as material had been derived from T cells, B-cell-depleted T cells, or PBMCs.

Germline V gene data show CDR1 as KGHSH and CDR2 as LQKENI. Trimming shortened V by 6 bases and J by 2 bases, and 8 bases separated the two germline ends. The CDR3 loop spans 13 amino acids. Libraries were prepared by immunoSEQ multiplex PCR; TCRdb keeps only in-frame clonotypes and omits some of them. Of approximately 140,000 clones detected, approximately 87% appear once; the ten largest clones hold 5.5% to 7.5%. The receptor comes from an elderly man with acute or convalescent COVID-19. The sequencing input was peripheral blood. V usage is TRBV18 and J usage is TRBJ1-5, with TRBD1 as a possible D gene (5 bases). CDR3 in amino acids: CASSPGGNQPQHF. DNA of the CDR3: TGTGCCAGCTCCCCGGGGGGCAATCAGCCCCAGCATTTT.